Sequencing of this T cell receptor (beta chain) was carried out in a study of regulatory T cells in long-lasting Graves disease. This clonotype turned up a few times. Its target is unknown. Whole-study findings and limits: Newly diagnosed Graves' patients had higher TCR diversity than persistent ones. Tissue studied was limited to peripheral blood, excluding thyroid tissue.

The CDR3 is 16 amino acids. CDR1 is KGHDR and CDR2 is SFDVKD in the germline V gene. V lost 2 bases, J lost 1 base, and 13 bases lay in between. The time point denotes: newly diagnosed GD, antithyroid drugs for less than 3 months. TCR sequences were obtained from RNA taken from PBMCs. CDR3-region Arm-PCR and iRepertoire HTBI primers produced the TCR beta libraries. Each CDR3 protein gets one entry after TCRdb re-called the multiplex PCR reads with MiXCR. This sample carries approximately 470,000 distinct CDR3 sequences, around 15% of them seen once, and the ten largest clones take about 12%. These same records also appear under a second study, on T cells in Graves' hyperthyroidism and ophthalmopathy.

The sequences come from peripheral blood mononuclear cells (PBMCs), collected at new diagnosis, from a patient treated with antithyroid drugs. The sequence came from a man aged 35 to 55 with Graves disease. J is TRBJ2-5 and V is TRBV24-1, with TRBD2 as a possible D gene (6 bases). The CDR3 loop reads CATSDWASGAQETQYF. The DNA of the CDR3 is TGTGCCACCAGTGATTGGGCATCGGGAGCCCAAGAGACCCAGTACTTC.